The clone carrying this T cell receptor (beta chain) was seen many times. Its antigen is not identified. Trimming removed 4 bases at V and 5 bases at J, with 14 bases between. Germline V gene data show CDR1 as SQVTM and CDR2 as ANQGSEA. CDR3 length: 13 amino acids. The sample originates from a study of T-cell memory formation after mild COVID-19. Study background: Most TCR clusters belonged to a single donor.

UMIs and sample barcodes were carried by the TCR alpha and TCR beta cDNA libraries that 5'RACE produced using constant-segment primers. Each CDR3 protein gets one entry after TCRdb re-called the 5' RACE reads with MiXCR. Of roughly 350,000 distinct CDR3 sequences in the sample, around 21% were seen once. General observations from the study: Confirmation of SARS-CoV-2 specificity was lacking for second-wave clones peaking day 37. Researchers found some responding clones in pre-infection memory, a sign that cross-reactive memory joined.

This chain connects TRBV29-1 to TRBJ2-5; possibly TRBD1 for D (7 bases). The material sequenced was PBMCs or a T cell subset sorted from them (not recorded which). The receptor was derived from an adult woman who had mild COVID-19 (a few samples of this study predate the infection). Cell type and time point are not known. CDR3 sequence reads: CSVVGGGNETQYF. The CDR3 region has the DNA TGCAGCGTTGTTGGAGGGGGCAACGAGACCCAGTACTTC.